A selection of T cell receptor beta chains follows, all from one sample in a study of blood T cell repertoires in COVID-19. Only in-frame clones appear in the TCRdb table, and some are missing; sequencing was by immunoSEQ multiplex PCR. The table has about 170,000 clones, about 88% seen once; the top ten hold 2% to 2.5%. Source material: peripheral blood. The receptors come from a man aged 45-65 years who had recovered from COVID-19. Both conserved end residues are part of each CDR3. The order of the fields is V gene, clone size, D gene, J gene, CDR3 DNA, CDR3 protein. The D gene is left open where the match is weak. Some rows mark clone size as missing; the rest say once, few, many or name a class of expanded clone.

v_gene: TRBV3-1/TRBV3-2; abundance: .; d_gene: TRBD2; j_gene: TRBJ2-2; CDR3nt: TGTGCCAGCAGCCGATTAGCGGGCGGCACCGGGGAGCTGTTTTTT; CDR3aa: CASSRLAGGTGELFF
v_gene: TRBV2; abundance: .; d_gene: TRBD2; j_gene: TRBJ2-7; CDR3nt: TGTGCCAGCAGTAGGACTAGGGTATTCTCCTACGAGCAGTACTTC; CDR3aa: CASSRTRVFSYEQYF
v_gene: TRBV11-2; abundance: once; d_gene: TRBD1; j_gene: TRBJ1-1; CDR3nt: TGTGCCAGCAGCCCCCTCCGGACAGGCATGAACACTGAAGCTTTCTTT; CDR3aa: CASSPLRTGMNTEAFF
v_gene: TRBV11-3; abundance: .; d_gene: TRBD1; j_gene: TRBJ2-1; CDR3nt: TGTGCCAGCAGCTTGACAGGGACCAATGAGCAGTTCTTC; CDR3aa: CASSLTGTNEQFF
v_gene: TRBV7-3; abundance: few; d_gene: TRBD1; j_gene: TRBJ2-3; CDR3nt: TGTGCCAGCAGCTCCGGACAGGCAGGCACGCAGTATTTT; CDR3aa: CASSSGQAGTQYF
v_gene: TRBV18; abundance: .; d_gene: .; j_gene: TRBJ2-5; CDR3nt: TGTGCCAGCTCACCTCCGGACAGCCGGGAGACCCAGTACTTC; CDR3aa: CASSPPDSRETQYF
v_gene: TRBV29-1; abundance: .; d_gene: .; j_gene: TRBJ2-7; CDR3nt: TGCAGCGTGGCCGAAGGCCAGGGGGGAAAGCAGTACTTC; CDR3aa: CSVAEGQGGKQYF
v_gene: TRBV19; abundance: .; d_gene: TRBD1; j_gene: TRBJ1-1; CDR3nt: TGTGCCAGTAGTACCCTAATTCGACAGGGTCACACTGAAGCTTTCTTT; CDR3aa: CASSTLIRQGHTEAFF
v_gene: TRBV7-8; abundance: .; d_gene: TRBD1; j_gene: TRBJ1-2; CDR3nt: TGTGCCAGCAGCTTAGCCAGGGGGACAGGCAAGGGCTACACCTTC; CDR3aa: CASSLARGTGKGYTF
v_gene: TRBV6-5; abundance: .; d_gene: TRBD1; j_gene: TRBJ2-5; CDR3nt: TGTGCCAGCAGGTTAGGACAGGGTGGCGCAAAGACCCAGTACTTC; CDR3aa: CASRLGQGGAKTQYF
v_gene: TRBV6-5; abundance: .; d_gene: .; j_gene: TRBJ2-5; CDR3nt: TGTGCCAGCAGTTACAACGGGAGAGACCAAGAGACCCAGTACTTC; CDR3aa: CASSYNGRDQETQYF
v_gene: TRBV2; abundance: .; d_gene: .; j_gene: TRBJ1-6; CDR3nt: TGTGCCAGCAGACAAGTACAAGTCTCCTATAATTCACCCCTCCACTTT; CDR3aa: CASRQVQVSYNSPLHF
v_gene: TRBV27; abundance: .; d_gene: .; j_gene: TRBJ2-7; CDR3nt: TGTGCCAGCAGTTTCCAGGACAGTACCTACGAGCAGTACTTC; CDR3aa: CASSFQDSTYEQYF
v_gene: TRBV9; abundance: .; d_gene: TRBD1; j_gene: TRBJ2-7; CDR3nt: TGTGCCAGCAGCGCGGGACAGGTAGACTACGAGCAGTACTTC; CDR3aa: CASSAGQVDYEQYF
v_gene: TRBV9; abundance: .; d_gene: .; j_gene: TRBJ2-1; CDR3nt: TGTGCCAGCAGCAGCGTATCGCAGGGTGAGCAGTTCTTC; CDR3aa: CASSSVSQGEQFF
v_gene: TRBV7-8; abundance: .; d_gene: .; j_gene: TRBJ1-4; CDR3nt: TGTGCCAGCAGCTCCACAGGGACTAATGAAAAACTGTTTTTT; CDR3aa: CASSSTGTNEKLFF
v_gene: TRBV7-6; abundance: .; d_gene: .; j_gene: TRBJ1-2; CDR3nt: TGTGCCAGCAGCACCGGAGAGGGCCCCGCCGAGGATAACTATGGCTACACCTTC; CDR3aa: CASSTGEGPAEDNYGYTF
v_gene: TRBV7-9; abundance: .; d_gene: TRBD1; j_gene: TRBJ1-5; CDR3nt: TGTGCCAGCAGCTTCGGGACAGGGTTTTTAGGGCGCAATCAGCCCCAGCATTTT; CDR3aa: CASSFGTGFLGRNQPQHF
v_gene: TRBV6-2/TRBV6-3; abundance: .; d_gene: TRBD1; j_gene: TRBJ2-7; CDR3nt: TGTGCCAGCAGTTACTCACCGGACAGGGAATCCTACGAGCAGTACTTC; CDR3aa: CASSYSPDRESYEQYF
v_gene: TRBV7-2; abundance: .; d_gene: .; j_gene: TRBJ1-2; CDR3nt: TGTGCCAGCAGCTCCACCGTCCCAATCCAGGGCTACACCTTC; CDR3aa: CASSSTVPIQGYTF
v_gene: TRBV4-3; abundance: .; d_gene: TRBD1; j_gene: TRBJ2-1; CDR3nt: TGCGCCAGCAGCCAAGAAGGCAGGGGGAGATACAATGAGCAGTTCTTC; CDR3aa: CASSQEGRGRYNEQFF
v_gene: TRBV2; abundance: .; d_gene: TRBD2; j_gene: TRBJ2-3; CDR3nt: TGTGCCAGCAGTGAGTTGATAGCGGGATTGGGCACAGATACGCAGTATTTT; CDR3aa: CASSELIAGLGTDTQYF
v_gene: TRBV11-1; abundance: .; d_gene: .; j_gene: TRBJ1-1; CDR3nt: TGTGCCAGCAGCTTAGCCGCGGGCGGCAGGACTGAAGCTTTCTTT; CDR3aa: CASSLAAGGRTEAFF
v_gene: TRBV5-4; abundance: .; d_gene: TRBD2; j_gene: TRBJ2-3; CDR3nt: TGTGCCAGCTCCTTAGCGGGGGCGCAGACGCAGTATTTT; CDR3aa: CASSLAGAQTQYF
v_gene: TRBV9; abundance: .; d_gene: TRBD1; j_gene: TRBJ1-3; CDR3nt: TGTGCCAGCAGCGCATATCAGGGGGCTGTTGGAAACACCATATATTTT; CDR3aa: CASSAYQGAVGNTIYF
v_gene: TRBV23-1; abundance: .; d_gene: TRBD1; j_gene: TRBJ1-6; CDR3nt: TGCGCCAGCAGTCAAAGTCTGGGGACAGCTAATTCACCCCTCCACTTT; CDR3aa: CASSQSLGTANSPLHF
v_gene: TRBV30; abundance: .; d_gene: .; j_gene: TRBJ1-4; CDR3nt: TGTGCCTGGGGAAATATAAAACTGTTTTTT; CDR3aa: CAWGNIKLFF
v_gene: TRBV19; abundance: .; d_gene: TRBD1; j_gene: TRBJ1-5; CDR3nt: TGTGCCAGTAGTATAGATCAGGGACAGGGGGCGCGGAATCAGCCCCAGCATTTT; CDR3aa: CASSIDQGQGARNQPQHF
v_gene: TRBV10-3; abundance: .; d_gene: .; j_gene: TRBJ2-5; CDR3nt: TGTGCCATCAGTGAGTCGCGGGGCGGAGAGACCCAGTACTTC; CDR3aa: CAISESRGGETQYF
v_gene: TRBV2; abundance: .; d_gene: TRBD1; j_gene: TRBJ2-2; CDR3nt: TGTGCCAGCAAAAGACAGGGGGCGAACACCGGGGAGCTGTTTTTT; CDR3aa: CASKRQGANTGELFF
v_gene: TRBV5-1; abundance: .; d_gene: TRBD2; j_gene: TRBJ2-1; CDR3nt: TGCGCCAGCAGCCAGGGACTAGCGGGCCGCAATGAGCAGTTCTTC; CDR3aa: CASSQGLAGRNEQFF
v_gene: TRBV18; abundance: .; d_gene: TRBD1; j_gene: TRBJ2-4; CDR3nt: TGTGCCAGCTCACCGGACGGACAGGTTGGGTACGGCATTCAGTACTTC; CDR3aa: CASSPDGQVGYGIQYF
v_gene: TRBV18; abundance: .; d_gene: TRBD1; j_gene: TRBJ2-7; CDR3nt: TGTGCCAGCTCACACCTGACAGGGTCCAACGAGCAGTACTTC; CDR3aa: CASSHLTGSNEQYF
v_gene: TRBV11-2; abundance: .; d_gene: TRBD1; j_gene: TRBJ2-1; CDR3nt: TGTGCCAGCAGCTTCCCAGGGGGCTCCTACAATGAGCAGTTCTTC; CDR3aa: CASSFPGGSYNEQFF
v_gene: TRBV30; abundance: few; d_gene: TRBD1; j_gene: TRBJ1-6; CDR3nt: TGTGCCTGGAGTGTCGACAGGGCTAATTCACCCCTCCACTTT; CDR3aa: CAWSVDRANSPLHF
v_gene: TRBV7-2; abundance: .; d_gene: TRBD1; j_gene: TRBJ2-1; CDR3nt: TGTGCCAGCAGCTTAAGGGACAGGCTAGGCTCGGTGAGGGTAAATGAGCAGTTCTTC; CDR3aa: CASSLRDRLGSVRVNEQFF